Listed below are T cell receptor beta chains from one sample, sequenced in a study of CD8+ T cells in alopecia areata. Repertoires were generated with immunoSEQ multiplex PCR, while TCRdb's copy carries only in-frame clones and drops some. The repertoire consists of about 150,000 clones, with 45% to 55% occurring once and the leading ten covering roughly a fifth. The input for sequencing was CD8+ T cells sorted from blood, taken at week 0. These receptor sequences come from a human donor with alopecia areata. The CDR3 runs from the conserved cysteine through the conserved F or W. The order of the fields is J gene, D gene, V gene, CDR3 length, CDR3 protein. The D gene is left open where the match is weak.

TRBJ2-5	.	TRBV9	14	CASSVVDLEETQYF
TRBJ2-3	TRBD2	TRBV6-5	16	CASSYQGLADTDTQYF
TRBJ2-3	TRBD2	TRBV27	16	CASSPASGEITDTQYF
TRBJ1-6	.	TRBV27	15	CASMVQGLYNSPLHF
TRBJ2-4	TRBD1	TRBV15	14	CATSLGTAKNIQYF
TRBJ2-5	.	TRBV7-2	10	CASSLDTQYF
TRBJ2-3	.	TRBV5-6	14	CASSLGPNTDTQYF
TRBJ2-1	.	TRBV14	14	CASSQGRPSNEQFF
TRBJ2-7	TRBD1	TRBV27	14	CASSPRGIGYEQYF
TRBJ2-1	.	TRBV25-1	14	CASTRTGSYNEQFF
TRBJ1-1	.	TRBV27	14	CASSFGQTNTEAFF
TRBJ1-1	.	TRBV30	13	CAWRPNFDTEAFF
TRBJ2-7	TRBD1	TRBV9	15	CASSVGTGSSYEQYF
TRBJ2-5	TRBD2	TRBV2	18	CASSDPPSSGGAHETQYF
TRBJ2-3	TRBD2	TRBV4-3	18	CASSQDLESGGSTDTQYF
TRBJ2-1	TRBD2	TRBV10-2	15	CASSPGLAGEREQFF
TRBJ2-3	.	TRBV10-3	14	CAISREGEIDTQYF
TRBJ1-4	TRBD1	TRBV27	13	CASRQGFREKLFF
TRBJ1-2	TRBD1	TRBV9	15	CASSDRGTGDYGYTF
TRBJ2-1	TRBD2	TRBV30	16	CAWREGLAGPYNEQFF
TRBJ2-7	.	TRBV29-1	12	CSVRDASTGQYF
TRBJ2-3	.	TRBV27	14	CASRGQGATDTQYF
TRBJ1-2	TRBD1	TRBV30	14	CAWNPGQGYYGYTF
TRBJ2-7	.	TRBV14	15	CASSQGTASSYEQYF
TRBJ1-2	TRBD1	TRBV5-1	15	CASSPGQGVSYGYTF
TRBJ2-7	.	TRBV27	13	CASSLPGNYEQYF
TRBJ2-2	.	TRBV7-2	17	CASSPRGSRGDSGELFF